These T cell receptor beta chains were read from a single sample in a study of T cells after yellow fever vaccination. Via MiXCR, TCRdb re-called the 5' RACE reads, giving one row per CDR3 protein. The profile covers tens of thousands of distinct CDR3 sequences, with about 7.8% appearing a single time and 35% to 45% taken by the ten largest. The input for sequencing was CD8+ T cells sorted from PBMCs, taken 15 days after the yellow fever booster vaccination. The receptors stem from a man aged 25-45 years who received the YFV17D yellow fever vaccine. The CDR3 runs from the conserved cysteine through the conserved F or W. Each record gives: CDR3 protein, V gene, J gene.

CDR3: CASSLVAPGNQPQHF
V: TRBV7-9
J: TRBJ1-5

CDR3: CASSQAIGAAQPQHF
V: TRBV4-3
J: TRBJ1-5

CDR3: CASSPVLTEAFF
V: TRBV7-9
J: TRBJ1-1

CDR3: CSARAGKAGETQYF
V: TRBV20-1
J: TRBJ2-5

CDR3: CSASGGVAFTDTQYF
V: TRBV20-1
J: TRBJ2-3

CDR3: CSVERKGTHYGYTF
V: TRBV29-1
J: TRBJ1-2

CDR3: CASSHGTYNEQFF
V: TRBV7-9
J: TRBJ2-1

CDR3: CASTSPGLAGGLDNEQFF
V: TRBV27
J: TRBJ2-1

CDR3: CASSKRLTQETQYF
V: TRBV21-1
J: TRBJ2-5

CDR3: CASTSRLPTYNEQFF
V: TRBV7-9
J: TRBJ2-1

CDR3: CASSLFGASMNTEAFF
V: TRBV27
J: TRBJ1-1

CDR3: CASSQEDSHPSYEQYF
V: TRBV4-3
J: TRBJ2-7

CDR3: CASSRGISYEQYF
V: TRBV7-9
J: TRBJ2-7

CDR3: CSVLGQGLEQYF
V: TRBV29-1
J: TRBJ2-7

CDR3: CASSPPSTLRGTGELFF
V: TRBV27
J: TRBJ2-2

CDR3: CASSFFLAADNEQFF
V: TRBV7-9
J: TRBJ2-1

CDR3: CASSPRVGSAADTQYF
V: TRBV2
J: TRBJ2-3

CDR3: CASSQVPGTGVYGYTF
V: TRBV4-3
J: TRBJ1-2

CDR3: CASSGAGGRYNEQFF
V: TRBV27
J: TRBJ2-1

CDR3: CASSVGLNQPQHF
V: TRBV10-2
J: TRBJ1-5

CDR3: CASSLGAGPQHF
V: TRBV7-6
J: TRBJ1-5

CDR3: CASSYRPELFYEQYF
V: TRBV27
J: TRBJ2-7

CDR3: CSAEGGRPLDEQFF
V: TRBV29-1
J: TRBJ2-1

CDR3: CASRASGGSSYEQYF
V: TRBV7-2
J: TRBJ2-7

CDR3: CASRSRREVIYEQYF
V: TRBV28
J: TRBJ2-7

CDR3: CASSQDPGLAGDTDTQYF
V: TRBV4-1
J: TRBJ2-3

CDR3: CASSPLGGDFVSYEQYF
V: TRBV5-1
J: TRBJ2-7

CDR3: CASEPGQGTYEQYF
V: TRBV30
J: TRBJ2-7

CDR3: CATYSGANVLTF
V: TRBV6-5
J: TRBJ2-6

CDR3: CASSLISLADTQYF
V: TRBV7-6
J: TRBJ2-3

CDR3: CASSGGLAKDTQYF
V: TRBV4-3
J: TRBJ2-3

CDR3: CASSLAASGLETQYF
V: TRBV5-6
J: TRBJ2-5

CDR3: CASGTSTDTQYF
V: TRBV7-2
J: TRBJ2-3

CDR3: CASSLISGKYNEQFF
V: TRBV5-1
J: TRBJ2-1

CDR3: CASQETVFSSYNEQFF
V: TRBV19
J: TRBJ2-1

CDR3: CSASTSGVSEAFF
V: TRBV20-1
J: TRBJ1-1

CDR3: CARDRDEQFF
V: TRBV2
J: TRBJ2-1

CDR3: CASSSARFEQYF
V: TRBV11-2
J: TRBJ2-7

CDR3: CASSPGVTTLGEQYF
V: TRBV7-8
J: TRBJ2-7

CDR3: CASSQGGQPQHF
V: TRBV4-1
J: TRBJ1-5

CDR3: CASTSGSYEQYF
V: TRBV6-5
J: TRBJ2-7

CDR3: CASSQVSREWETQYF
V: TRBV4-3
J: TRBJ2-5

CDR3: CASSKKGQGPNQETQYF
V: TRBV21-1
J: TRBJ2-5

CDR3: CSATRFQATEAFF
V: TRBV20-1
J: TRBJ1-1

CDR3: CASSLVLRETQYF
V: TRBV7-8
J: TRBJ2-5

CDR3: CASSLVGGNYNEQFF
V: TRBV7-6
J: TRBJ2-1

CDR3: CASSYPRMETQYF
V: TRBV7-9
J: TRBJ2-5

CDR3: CASSPKWEAWETQYF
V: TRBV3-1
J: TRBJ2-5

CDR3: CASSLGLRKETVVGEQFF
V: TRBV7-6
J: TRBJ2-1

CDR3: CSARLRRVAGFYADTQYF
V: TRBV29-1
J: TRBJ2-3

CDR3: CACRDFGSYEQYF
V: TRBV30
J: TRBJ2-7

CDR3: CAREGWVARYNEQFF
V: TRBV6-1
J: TRBJ2-1

CDR3: CASSLFGTRPTSDTQYF
V: TRBV28
J: TRBJ2-3

CDR3: CASSLYTGSDGYTF
V: TRBV6-5
J: TRBJ1-2

CDR3: CASSPQGNTIYF
V: TRBV4-2
J: TRBJ1-3

CDR3: CATSEVEGGANEKLFF
V: TRBV15
J: TRBJ1-4

CDR3: CASSLGPQQQFF
V: TRBV6-5
J: TRBJ2-1

CDR3: CASSQTDQETQYF
V: TRBV6-6
J: TRBJ2-5

CDR3: CASSTVGTGNEQFF
V: TRBV9
J: TRBJ2-1

CDR3: CASSSGWAGVPDTQYF
V: TRBV7-9
J: TRBJ2-3